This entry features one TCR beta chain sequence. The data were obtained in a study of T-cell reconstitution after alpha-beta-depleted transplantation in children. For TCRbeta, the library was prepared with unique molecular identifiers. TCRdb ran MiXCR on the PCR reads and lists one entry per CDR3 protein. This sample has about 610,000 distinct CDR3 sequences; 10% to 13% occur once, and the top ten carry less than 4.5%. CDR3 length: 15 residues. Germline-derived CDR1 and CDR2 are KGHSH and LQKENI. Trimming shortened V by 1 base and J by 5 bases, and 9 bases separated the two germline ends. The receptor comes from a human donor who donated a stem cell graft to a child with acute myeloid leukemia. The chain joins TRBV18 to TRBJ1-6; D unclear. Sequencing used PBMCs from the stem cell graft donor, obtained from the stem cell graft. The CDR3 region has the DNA TGTGCCAGCTCACCACTACCCGGCAATAATTCACCCCTCCACTTT. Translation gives CASSPLPGNNSPLHF.